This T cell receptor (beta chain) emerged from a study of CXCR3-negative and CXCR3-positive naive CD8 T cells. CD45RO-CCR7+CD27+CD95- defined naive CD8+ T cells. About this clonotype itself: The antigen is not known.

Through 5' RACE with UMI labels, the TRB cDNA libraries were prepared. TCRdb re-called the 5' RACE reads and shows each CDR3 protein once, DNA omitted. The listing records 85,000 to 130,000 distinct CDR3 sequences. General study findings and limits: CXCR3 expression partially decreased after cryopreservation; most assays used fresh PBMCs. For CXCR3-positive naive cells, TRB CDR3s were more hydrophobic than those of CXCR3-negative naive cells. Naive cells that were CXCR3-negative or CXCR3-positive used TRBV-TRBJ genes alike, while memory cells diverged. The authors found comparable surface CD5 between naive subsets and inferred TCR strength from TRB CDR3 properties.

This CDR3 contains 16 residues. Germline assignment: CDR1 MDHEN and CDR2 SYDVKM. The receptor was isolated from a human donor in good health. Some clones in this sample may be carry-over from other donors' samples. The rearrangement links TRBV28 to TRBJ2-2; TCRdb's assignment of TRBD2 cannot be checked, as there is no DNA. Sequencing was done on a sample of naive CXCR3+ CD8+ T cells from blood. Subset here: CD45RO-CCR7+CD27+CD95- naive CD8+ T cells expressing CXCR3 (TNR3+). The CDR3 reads CASSHRLAGVAGELFF.